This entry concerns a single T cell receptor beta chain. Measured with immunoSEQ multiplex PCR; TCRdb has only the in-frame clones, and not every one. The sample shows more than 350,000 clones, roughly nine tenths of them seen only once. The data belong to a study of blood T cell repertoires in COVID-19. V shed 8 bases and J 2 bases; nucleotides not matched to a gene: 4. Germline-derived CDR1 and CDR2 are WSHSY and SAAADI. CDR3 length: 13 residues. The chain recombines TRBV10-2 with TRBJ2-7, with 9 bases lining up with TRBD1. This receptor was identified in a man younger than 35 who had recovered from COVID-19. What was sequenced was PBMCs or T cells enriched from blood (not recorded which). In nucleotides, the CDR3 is TGCGCCAGCGGGGACAGGGCCCCCTACGAGCAGTACTTC. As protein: CASGDRAPYEQYF.